The T cell receptor beta chain described here comes from a study of shared clonotypes between healthy human individuals. Naive CD8 cells lacked CD45RO and underwent positive selection for CCR7, leaving out terminally differentiated effector memory CD45RA+ cells. Profiled with immunoSEQ multiplex PCR; TCRdb holds only in-frame clones, not every one. The sample has around 2.1 million clones; more than 85% are singletons. The receptor was derived from a man aged 18-30 years in good health. Some clones in this sample may be carry-over from other donors' samples. The sample was naive CD8+ T cells from PBMCs.

The CDR3 loop is CASSLRGQRETELTEQFF. The DNA for the CDR3 is TGTGCCAGCAGTTTACGTGGACAGAGGGAAACGGAGTTGACTGAGCAGTTCTTC. The genes are TRBV28 and TRBJ2-1; possibly TRBD1 for D (6 bases). The CDR3 has 18 amino acids. Germline CDR1 and CDR2: MDHEN and SYDVKM. Trimming removed 2 bases from V and 9 bases from J, with 26 bases in between.